A single T cell receptor (beta chain) is shown here with its context. The data were obtained in a study of blood T cell repertoires in COVID-19. Sequencing used immunoSEQ multiplex PCR; TCRdb keeps in-frame clones, though not all of them. The sample lists 100,000 to 150,000 clones, 84% occurring once. The germline CDR1 and CDR2 sequences are MNHEY and SVGAGI. This CDR3 has 15 amino acids. With 3 bases removed from V and 5 bases from J, the gap between germline ends came to 17 bases. The source of this sequence is a man aged 35-49 years with acute COVID-19. V and J are TRBV6-5 and TRBJ2-7; weak D call: TRBD2 (6 bases). The sample comprised PBMCs or T cells enriched from blood (not recorded which). In DNA, the CDR3 is TGTGCCAGCAGTTATGACGGGAGAGGTCGGGACGAGCAGTACTTC. It is translated as CASSYDGRGRDEQYF.